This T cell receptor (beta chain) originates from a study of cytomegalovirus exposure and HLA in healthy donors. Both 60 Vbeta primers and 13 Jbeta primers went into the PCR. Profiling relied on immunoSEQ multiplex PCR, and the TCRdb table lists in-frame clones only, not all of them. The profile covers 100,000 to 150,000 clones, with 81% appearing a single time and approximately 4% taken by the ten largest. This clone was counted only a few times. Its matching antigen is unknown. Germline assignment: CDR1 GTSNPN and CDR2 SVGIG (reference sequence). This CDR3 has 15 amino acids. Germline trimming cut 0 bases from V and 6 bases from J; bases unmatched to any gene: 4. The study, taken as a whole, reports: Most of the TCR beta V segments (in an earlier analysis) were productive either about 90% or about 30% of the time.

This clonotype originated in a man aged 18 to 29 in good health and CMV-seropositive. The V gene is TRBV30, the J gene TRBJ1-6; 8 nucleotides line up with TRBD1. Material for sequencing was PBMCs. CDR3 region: CAWSVQTGVNSPLHF. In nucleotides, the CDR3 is TGTGCCTGGAGTGTTCAGACAGGGGTTAATTCACCCCTCCACTTT.